A single sample is the source of the 12 T cell receptor beta chains below, sequenced in a study of blood T cell repertoires in COVID-19. Generated by immunoSEQ multiplex PCR, the TCRdb table keeps only in-frame clones and is missing some. In the table there are around 200,000 clones, 80% to 90% of which are singletons. Sequencing was done on a sample of peripheral blood. All receptors come from a man in his fifties or sixties with acute or convalescent COVID-19.

V and J are TRBV7-2 and TRBJ2-1; TRBD2 agrees at 15 bases. The V gene's germline CDR1 is SGHTA and CDR2 FQGNSA. V trimming: 5 bases; J trimming: 7 bases; junction bases outside the gene matches: 6. The CDR3 contains 16 residues. DNA for the CDR3: TGTGCCAGCAGCCCGGGAGGGACTAGCGGGAGGAATGAGCAGTTCTTC. It yields the protein CASSPGGTSGRNEQFF.

The rearrangement joins TRBV3-1 (or the pseudogene TRBV3-2) to TRBJ1-4, with D maybe TRBD1 (6 bases). Trimming removed 3 bases at V and 6 bases at J, with 14 bases between. Germline CDR1 is LGHDT and CDR2 is YNNKEL (reference sequence). The CDR3 consists of 15 residues. In nucleotides, the CDR3 is TGTGCCAGCAGCCACAACAGGGTCGGGGATGAAAAACTGTTTTTT. It is translated as CASSHNRVGDEKLFF.

CDR3 in amino acids: CASSLVGYEQFF. CDR3 sequence (DNA): TGTGCCAGCAGCTTAGTGGGCTATGAGCAGTTCTTC. The V gene is TRBV7-9, the J gene TRBJ2-1; D uncertain. CDR3 length equals 12 residues. The ends were cut back, 1 base at V and 8 bases at J, with 6 bases in the middle. The germline V gene encodes CDR1 SEHNR and CDR2 FQNEAQ (reference sequence). The full variable domain, its missing parts supplied by reference TRBV7-9 and TRBJ2-1, is DTGVSQNPRHKITKRGQNVTFRCDPISEHNRLYWYRQTLGQGPEFLTYFQNEAQLEKSRLLSDRFSAERPKGSFSTLEIQRTEQGDSAMYLCASSLVGYEQFFGPGTRLTVL.

The chain carries TRBV9 and TRBJ2-3, with D possibly being TRBD1 (6 bases). Germline CDR1 is SGDLS and CDR2 is YYNGEE. V lost 0 bases to trimming and J lost 4 bases, with 12 bases between them. The CDR3 consists of 15 residues. The CDR3 DNA is TGTGCCAGCAGCGTAGCTGAAGGGGGAGCAGATACGCAGTATTTT. Translated: CASSVAEGGADTQYF.

This clone was picked up one time. V usage is TRBV3-1 (or the pseudogene TRBV3-2) and J usage is TRBJ2-1, with a tentative D call TRBD1 (6 bases). Trimming left V 4 bases short and J 6 bases short, with 16 bases between. Germline assignment: CDR1 LGHDT and CDR2 YNNKEL (reference sequence). The CDR3 sequence is 15 residues long. The CDR3 region is CASSRGQGGFNEQFF. The CDR3 nucleotides are TGTGCCAGCAGCCGGGGGCAGGGTGGGTTCAATGAGCAGTTCTTC.

The J gene is TRBJ2-3, the V gene TRBV7-9, with 7 bases identical to TRBD2. The germline gives CDR1 SEHNR, CDR2 FQNEAQ (reference sequence). The J segment lost 2 bases and the V segment lost 8 bases, leaving 7 bases of the junction unmatched. This CDR3 has 14 amino acids. The CDR3 DNA is TGTGCCAGCTCGGTAGCGGGTATCACAGATACGCAGTATTTT. Protein product: CASSVAGITDTQYF. Complete variable domain (other parts from reference TRBV7-9 and TRBJ2-3): DTGVSQNPRHKITKRGQNVTFRCDPISEHNRLYWYRQTLGQGPEFLTYFQNEAQLEKSRLLSDRFSAERPKGSFSTLEIQRTEQGDSAMYLCASSVAGITDTQYFGPGTRLTVL.

The V gene is TRBV28, the J gene TRBJ2-7; no clear D gene. This CDR3 has 12 amino acids. Trimming left V 5 bases short and J 0 bases short, with 5 bases between. The germline CDR1 and CDR2 sequences are MDHEN and SYDVKM. The DNA for the CDR3 is TGTGCCAGCAGTCCCCACTCCTACGAGCAGTACTTC. Protein product: CASSPHSYEQYF.

This chain links TRBV5-1 with TRBJ2-2; possibly TRBD1 for D (6 bases). The CDR3 is 15 amino acids. V dropped 6 bases and J dropped 0 bases, with 12 bases sitting between them. CDR1 is SGHRS, CDR2 YFSETQ, per germline. The CDR3 DNA follows: TGCGCCAGCAAGAAGGACAGTGCGAACACCGGGGAGCTGTTTTTT. Its translation: CASKKDSANTGELFF.

In its sample, this clone was seen a few times. This chain uses TRBV6-5 with TRBJ1-5; D unresolved. With 8 bases removed from V and 3 bases from J, the gap between germline ends came to 11 bases. Germline values: CDR1 MNHEY, CDR2 SVGAGI. This CDR3 is built from 13 residues. The CDR3 is CASSNKPNQPQHF. In DNA, the CDR3 is TGTGCCAGCTCTAATAAACCCAATCAGCCCCAGCATTTT.

This CDR3 reads CASSWATGGPQHF. The CDR3 nucleotides read TGTGCCAGCAGCTGGGCGACAGGCGGGCCCCAGCATTTT. The J gene is TRBJ1-5, the V gene TRBV7-9; perhaps TRBD1 as D (6 bases). CDR3 length equals 13 residues. Germline V gene lookup returns CDR1 SEHNR and CDR2 FQNEAQ (reference sequence). The ends were cut back, 4 bases at V and 9 bases at J, with 13 bases in the middle.

The J gene is TRBJ1-4, the V gene TRBV23-1; 8 bases match TRBD1. TRBV23-1 is classed as an ORF, of uncertain function. J was trimmed by 2 bases and V by 2 bases; bases with no gene match: 7. The length of the CDR3 is 17 residues. The CDR3 nucleotides read TGCGCCAGCAGTCAACAGGGGGCGTTCCCGACTAATGAAAAACTGTTTTTT. The encoded protein is CASSQQGAFPTNEKLFF.

This clone was detected once. The chain joins TRBV7-9 to TRBJ1-5, with D possibly being TRBD1 (5 bases). The ends were cut back, 4 bases at V and 3 bases at J, with 10 bases in the middle. Germline V gene sequence: CDR1 SEHNR, CDR2 FQNEAQ (reference sequence). The length of the CDR3 is 14 residues. CDR3 in amino acids: CASSSSGANQPQHF. The CDR3 region has the DNA TGTGCCAGCAGCTCCTCTGGGGCCAATCAGCCCCAGCATTTT.